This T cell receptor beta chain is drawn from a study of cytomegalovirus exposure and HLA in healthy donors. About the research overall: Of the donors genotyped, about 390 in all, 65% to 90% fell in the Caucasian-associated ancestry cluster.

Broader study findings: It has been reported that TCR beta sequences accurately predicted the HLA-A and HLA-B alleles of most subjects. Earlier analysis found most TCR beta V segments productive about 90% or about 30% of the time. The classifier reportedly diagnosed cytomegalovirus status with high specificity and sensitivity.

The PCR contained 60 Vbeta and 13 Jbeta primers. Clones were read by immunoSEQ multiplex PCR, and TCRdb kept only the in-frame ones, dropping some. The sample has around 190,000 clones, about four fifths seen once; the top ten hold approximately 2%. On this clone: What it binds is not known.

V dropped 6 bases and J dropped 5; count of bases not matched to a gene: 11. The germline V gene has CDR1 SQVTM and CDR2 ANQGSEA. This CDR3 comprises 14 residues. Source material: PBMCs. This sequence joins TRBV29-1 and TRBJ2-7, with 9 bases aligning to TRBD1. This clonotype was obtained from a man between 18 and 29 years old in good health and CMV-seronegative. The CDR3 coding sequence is TGCAGCGTCTTCCCGGGGACAGGGAAAGACGAGCAGTACTTC. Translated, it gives CSVFPGTGKDEQYF.